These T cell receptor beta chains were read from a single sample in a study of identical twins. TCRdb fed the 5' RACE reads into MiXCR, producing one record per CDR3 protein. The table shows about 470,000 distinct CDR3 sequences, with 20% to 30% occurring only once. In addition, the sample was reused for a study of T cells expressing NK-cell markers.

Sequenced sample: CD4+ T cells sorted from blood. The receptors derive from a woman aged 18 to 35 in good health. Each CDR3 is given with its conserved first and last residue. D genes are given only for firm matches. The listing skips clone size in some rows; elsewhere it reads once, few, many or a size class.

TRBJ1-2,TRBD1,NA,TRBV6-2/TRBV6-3,CASTEQGYGYTF,TGTGCCAGCACTGAACAGGGGTACGGCTACACCTTC
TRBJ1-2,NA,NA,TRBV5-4,CASSAGGNGYTF,TGTGCCAGCAGCGCGGGGGGGAATGGCTACACCTTC
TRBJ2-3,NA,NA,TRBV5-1,CASSLEFYTDTQYF,TGCGCCAGCAGCTTGGAATTCTACACAGATACGCAGTATTTT
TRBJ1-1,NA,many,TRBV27,CASSFLGDTEAFF,TGTGCCAGCAGTTTTTTGGGCGACACTGAAGCTTTCTTT
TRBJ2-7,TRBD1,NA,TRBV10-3,CAISEYTGAISYEQYF,TGTGCCATCAGTGAGTATACAGGGGCGATTTCCTACGAGCAGTACTTC
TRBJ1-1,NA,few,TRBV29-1,CSAAGRENTEAFF,TGCAGCGCTGCCGGCAGGGAGAACACTGAAGCTTTCTTT
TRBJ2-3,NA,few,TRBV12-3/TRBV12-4,CASSTRLESTDTQYF,TGTGCCAGCAGTACTCGACTAGAAAGCACAGATACGCAGTATTTT
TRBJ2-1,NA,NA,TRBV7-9,CASSLEPGRSYNEQFF,TGTGCCAGCAGTCTAGAGCCGGGACGCTCCTACAATGAGCAGTTCTTC
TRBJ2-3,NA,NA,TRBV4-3,CASSLAGPPDTQYF,TGCGCCAGCAGCCTTGCGGGGCCACCAGATACGCAGTATTTT
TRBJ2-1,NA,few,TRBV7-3,CASSFFGGAVYNEQFF,TGTGCCAGCAGCTTTTTTGGCGGGGCGGTCTACAATGAGCAGTTCTTC
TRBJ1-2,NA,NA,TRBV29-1,CSVEDIFKGGGYTF,TGCAGCGTTGAAGATATTTTCAAGGGTGGTGGCTACACCTTC
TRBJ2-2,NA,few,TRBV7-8,CASSLPFTGELFF,TGTGCCAGCAGCTTGCCGTTCACCGGGGAGCTGTTTTTT
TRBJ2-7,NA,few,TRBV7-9,CASSLDGSSSTHYEQYF,TGTGCCAGCAGCTTAGACGGGTCATCCTCGACTCACTACGAGCAGTACTTC
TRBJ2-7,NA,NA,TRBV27,CASSRRVFYEQYF,TGTGCCAGCAGCCGACGGGTTTTCTACGAGCAGTACTTC
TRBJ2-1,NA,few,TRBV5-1,CASSLQYNEQFF,TGCGCCAGCAGCTTACAGTACAATGAGCAGTTCTTC
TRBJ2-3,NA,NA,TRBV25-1,CASSHSWTDTQYF,TGTGCCAGCAGTCATAGTTGGACAGATACGCAGTATTTT
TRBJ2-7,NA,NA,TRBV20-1,CSALPGPGHEQYF,TGCAGTGCCCTCCCGGGCCCGGGTCACGAGCAGTACTTC
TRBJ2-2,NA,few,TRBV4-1,CASSQEGGQRGSGELFF,TGCGCCAGCAGCCAAGAGGGGGGACAGAGGGGAAGCGGGGAGCTGTTTTTT
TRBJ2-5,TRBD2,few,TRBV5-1,CASSLQGLQETQYF,TGCGCCAGCAGCTTGCAGGGACTACAAGAGACCCAGTACTTC
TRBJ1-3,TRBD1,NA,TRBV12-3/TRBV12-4,CASRGGTGNSGNTIYF,TGTGCCAGCAGGGGCGGGACAGGGAACTCTGGAAACACCATATATTTT
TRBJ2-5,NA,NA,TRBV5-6,CASSLAVEYSQYF,TGTGCCAGCAGCTTGGCGGTAGAGTATTCCCAGTACTTC
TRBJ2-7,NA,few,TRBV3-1,CASSQGVQSEQYF,TGTGCCAGCAGCCAAGGGGTACAGTCCGAGCAGTACTTC
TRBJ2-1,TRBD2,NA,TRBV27,CASNSGFSYNEQFF,TGTGCCAGCAATAGCGGGTTCTCCTACAATGAGCAGTTCTTC
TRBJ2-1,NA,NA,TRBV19,CASGVSSYNEQFF,TGTGCCAGCGGGGTTAGCTCCTACAATGAGCAGTTCTTC
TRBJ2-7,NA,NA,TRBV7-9,CASSPGGYTNTYYEQYF,TGTGCCAGCAGCCCCGGGGGTTACACGAATACCTACTACGAGCAGTACTTC
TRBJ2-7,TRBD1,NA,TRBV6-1,CASSVPGQGLYEQYF,TGTGCCAGCAGTGTCCCGGGACAGGGTCTCTACGAGCAGTACTTC
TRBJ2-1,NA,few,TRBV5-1,CASSHATLTIDEQFF,TGCGCCAGCAGCCACGCGACGCTAACCATCGATGAGCAGTTCTTC
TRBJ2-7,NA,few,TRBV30,CAWSYGPYEQYF,TGTGCCTGGAGTTACGGACCCTACGAGCAGTACTTC
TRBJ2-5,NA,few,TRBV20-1,CSANILGHQETQYF,TGCAGTGCCAATATCCTAGGACATCAAGAGACCCAGTACTTC
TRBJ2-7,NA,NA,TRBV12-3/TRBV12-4,CASSPRTVAYEQYF,TGTGCCAGCAGCCCCCGGACAGTTGCCTACGAGCAGTACTTC
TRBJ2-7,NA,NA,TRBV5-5,CASSLNGNYEQYF,TGTGCCAGCAGCTTAAACGGGAATTACGAGCAGTACTTC
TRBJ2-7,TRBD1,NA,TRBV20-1,CSANPAGRGSYEQYF,TGCAGTGCTAATCCTGCGGGCAGGGGGTCCTACGAGCAGTACTTC
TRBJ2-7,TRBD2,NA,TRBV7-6,CASSLLPSGSHEQYF,TGTGCCAGCAGCTTACTCCCTAGCGGGAGCCACGAGCAGTACTTC
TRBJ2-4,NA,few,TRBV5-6,CASSSPTGRVRHIQYF,TGTGCCAGCAGCTCCCCGACAGGAAGGGTCCGGCACATTCAGTACTTC
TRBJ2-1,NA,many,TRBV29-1,CSCPHEQFF,TGCAGCTGCCCCCATGAGCAGTTCTTC
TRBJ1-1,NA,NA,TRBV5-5,CASSPVGSNTEAFF,TGTGCCAGCAGCCCGGTGGGGTCGAACACTGAAGCTTTCTTT
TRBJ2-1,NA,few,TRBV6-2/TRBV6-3,CASSYPNEQFF,TGTGCCAGCAGTTATCCAAATGAGCAGTTCTTC
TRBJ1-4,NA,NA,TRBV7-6,CASSLGWWTEEKLFF,TGTGCCAGCAGCTTAGGATGGTGGACAGAGGAAAAACTGTTTTTT
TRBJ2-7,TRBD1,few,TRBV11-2,CASSSYWGQDEQYF,TGTGCCAGCAGCTCCTACTGGGGACAGGACGAGCAGTACTTC
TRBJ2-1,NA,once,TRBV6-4,CASSVQGGNNEQFF,TGTGCCAGCAGTGTGCAGGGAGGAAATAATGAGCAGTTCTTC